Listed below are T cell receptor beta chains from one sample, sequenced in a study of CD8 T cells in Susac syndrome. Via MiXCR, TCRdb re-called the immunoSEQ multiplex PCR reads, giving one row per CDR3 protein. This sample has about 130,000 distinct CDR3 sequences, with around 96% found just once. Sequenced: CD4+ T cells from PBMCs. The source of these receptors is a human donor in good health. CDR3s include the opening cysteine and the closing phenylalanine or tryptophan. Fields, in order: clone size, J gene, CDR3 length, V gene, D gene, CDR3 protein, CDR3 DNA. D genes are given only for firm matches. Only some rows state a clone size, as once, few, many or a class for expanded clones.

>-|TRBJ2-3|16|TRBV7-2|TRBD2
CASSLYGTSKADTQYF
TGTGCCAGCAGCCTGTACGGGACTAGCAAGGCAGATACGCAGTATTTT
>few|TRBJ2-1|12|TRBV6-5|-
CASRGGNNEQFF
TGTGCCAGCAGGGGCGGAAACAATGAGCAGTTCTTC
>-|TRBJ2-2|13|TRBV5-1|TRBD1
CASGTGDTGELFF
TGCGCCAGCGGGACAGGGGACACCGGGGAGCTGTTTTTT
>-|TRBJ1-2|16|TRBV7-2|-
CASSLGPSGGDYGYTF
TGTGCCAGCAGCTTAGGGCCCTCGGGGGGGGACTATGGCTACACCTTC
>-|TRBJ2-2|15|TRBV12-3/TRBV12-4|-
CATGRGESDTGELFF
TGTGCCACAGGGAGAGGGGAGTCCGACACCGGGGAGCTGTTTTTT
>once|TRBJ2-1|11|TRBV6-2/TRBV6-3|-
CASADLDEQFF
TGTGCCAGCGCTGACCTGGATGAGCAGTTCTTC
>-|TRBJ2-1|13|TRBV11-2|-
CASSLGHYNEQFF
TGTGCCAGCAGCTTGGGACATTACAATGAGCAGTTCTTC
>once|TRBJ2-5|14|TRBV3-1|TRBD1
CASSQMSGGETQYF
TGTGCCAGCAGCCAAATGTCAGGGGGAGAGACCCAGTACTTC
>-|TRBJ1-2|13|TRBV9|-
CASSVEAALGYTF
TGTGCCAGCAGCGTAGAAGCAGCCCTAGGCTACACCTTC
>-|TRBJ2-1|15|TRBV5-1|-
CASSLRERINNEQFF
TGCGCCAGCAGCTTGCGGGAAAGGATAAACAATGAGCAGTTCTTC
>-|TRBJ2-1|16|TRBV5-4|TRBD2
CASSLGGSGSIHEQFF
TGTGCCAGCAGCTTGGGTGGTAGCGGGAGTATCCATGAGCAGTTCTTC
>-|TRBJ2-2|16|TRBV7-2|TRBD2
CASSPQPIAGAGELFF
TGTGCCAGCAGCCCACAACCTATAGCGGGAGCCGGGGAGCTGTTTTTT
>-|TRBJ2-4|11|TRBV29-1|-
CSVGRGNIQYF
TGCAGCGTTGGGAGGGGCAACATTCAGTACTTC
>-|TRBJ2-1|12|TRBV29-1|TRBD2
CSVERGGRGQFF
TGCAGCGTTGAGCGGGGGGGCAGGGGGCAGTTCTTC
>-|TRBJ2-3|12|TRBV3-1|-
CASSQFTDTQYF
TGTGCCAGCAGCCAATTCACAGATACGCAGTATTTT
>once|TRBJ2-5|14|TRBV5-1|TRBD2
CASSLMTSEETQYF
TGCGCCAGCAGCTTGATGACTAGCGAAGAGACCCAGTACTTC
>-|TRBJ2-4|17|TRBV7-2|-
CASSRETGSAAKNIQYF
TGTGCCAGCAGTCGGGAGACCGGGAGCGCGGCCAAAAACATTCAGTACTTC
>-|TRBJ2-1|18|TRBV23-1|TRBD1
CASSQYRGTISCYNEQFF
TGCGCCAGCAGTCAATACAGGGGCACAATTTCTTGCTACAATGAGCAGTTCTTC
>-|TRBJ2-7|13|TRBV10-3|TRBD2
CATGNGREYEQYF
TGTGCCACTGGGAACGGGCGGGAGTACGAGCAGTACTTC
>-|TRBJ2-2|13|TRBV20-1|-
CSVWSRNTGELFF
TGCAGTGTCTGGTCCAGGAACACCGGGGAGCTGTTTTTT
>-|TRBJ2-4|16|TRBV20-1|TRBD2
CSAQPSGRLAKNIQYF
TGCAGTGCACAACCTAGCGGGAGGCTAGCCAAAAACATTCAGTACTTC
>few|TRBJ1-1|13|TRBV9|TRBD1
CASSPGQGVGAFF
TGTGCCAGCAGCCCTGGACAGGGGGTCGGAGCTTTCTTT
>-|TRBJ2-5|14|TRBV29-1|TRBD2
CSVLGLAGVETQYF
TGCAGCGTCCTCGGACTAGCGGGAGTTGAGACCCAGTACTTC
>-|TRBJ1-1|12|TRBV20-1|-
CSAIMLNTEAFF
TGCAGTGCTATTATGTTGAACACTGAAGCTTTCTTT
>-|TRBJ1-1|16|TRBV3-1|TRBD1
CASSQDSRGRGTEAFF
TGTGCCAGCAGCCAAGATTCTAGGGGGCGTGGGACTGAAGCTTTCTTT
>-|TRBJ2-2|16|TRBV18|TRBD1
CASSPRSTGGTGELFF
TGTGCCAGCTCACCGCGATCGACAGGGGGCACCGGGGAGCTGTTTTTT
>-|TRBJ1-3|15|TRBV18|-
CASSPPRSSGNTIYF
TGTGCCAGCTCACCACCGCGGAGCTCTGGAAACACCATATATTTT